This TCR beta chain was sequenced during a study of T-cell reconstitution after alpha-beta-depleted transplantation in children (dated by TCRdb to about 2016). In terms of the full investigation: T-cell immune reconstitution after TCRalphabeta/CD19-depleted allogeneic hematopoietic cell transplantation in children was quantitatively tracked in the study by means of TCR repertoire profiling.

This sample's treatment or condition label indicates: allogeneic hematopoietic cell transplantation with graft depleted of TCRalphabeta T cells and CD19 B cells. Transplant recipients were children who received TCRalphabeta/CD19-depleted allogeneic hematopoietic cell grafts. This clonotype was recorded a few times. Its target antigen remains unknown. Qualities for individual bases were not recorded, and no much larger clone is one base off. The library relied on PCR. Instrument on record: Illumina HiSeq 2500. To normalize quantification of the TCRbeta repertoire, the TCR libraries were built with molecular barcoding that relied on unique molecular identifiers. The public reads were reanalyzed by TCRdb: fastp trimming at Q25, MiXCR alignment, in-frame beta chains only. Here each entry gathers all rows of one CDR3 protein and keeps the most common genes and DNA. Within this sample are under 750,000 distinct CDR3 sequences, with 20% to 25% of them counted one time only. The top ten clonotypes cover 12% to 15% of the sample.

What the research found in general, with its limitations: The frequencies of hyperexpanded clones fell over the following months, and after one year, T-cell counts and TCRbeta diversity were mostly attributed to newly produced T cells. Apparently early alphabetaT-cell count recovery about two months after transplant reportedly relied on only several hundred rapidly expanded clones derived from non-depleted graft cells. In some patients, the high TCRbeta diversity seen at day 60 was put down to recipient T cells and intrathymic progenitors that had survived conditioning.

The CDR3 has 15 amino acids, counting the end cysteine and phenylalanine. CDR3 DNA is the only sequence kept; it has 45 bases, read in frame from the first base. Trimming takes 5 bases off V and 4 bases off J; junction bases not matched to a gene: 7. The receptor was isolated from a boy younger than two who had a stem cell transplant for acute myeloid leukemia, so the T cells may come from the graft donor. Recombination linked TRBV12-3 or TRBV12-4 to TRBJ2-5, with 10 bases in between that match TRBD1. Here the sequenced sample was PBMCs, mostly from graft donor cells, taken 360 days after TCRalphabeta/CD19-depleted stem cell transplant. The CDR3 reads CASSRDRGRPETQYF. The sequence in DNA is TGTGCCAGCAGTAGGGACAGGGGCCGCCCAGAGACCCAGTACTTC.